This is a list of T cell receptor beta chains from one sample in a study of blood T cell repertoires in COVID-19. Profiling relied on immunoSEQ multiplex PCR, and the TCRdb table lists in-frame clones only, not all of them. Among approximately 62,000 clones, roughly 80% were seen once, and the ten largest hold over 6%. The sequenced sample was peripheral blood. These receptors originate from a woman between 50 and 59 years old with active or convalescent COVID-19. CDR3s include the opening cysteine and the closing phenylalanine or tryptophan. D genes are given only for firm matches. Clone size appears in some rows only: once, few, many, or a class for an expanded clone.

DNA: TGTGCCAGCAGTACCCTCGACAGGGCGGGCGGCTACACCTTC; CDR3: CASSTLDRAGGYTF; V: TRBV6-5; size: -; J: TRBJ1-2; D: TRBD1
DNA: TGCGCCAGCAGCTTGGCCGGACAGGGAACCTACGAGCAGTACTTC; CDR3: CASSLAGQGTYEQYF; V: TRBV5-1; size: -; J: TRBJ2-7; D: TRBD1
DNA: TGTGCCAGCAGTTACTCGAGAGGTACCTACGAGCAGTACTTC; CDR3: CASSYSRGTYEQYF; V: TRBV6-2/TRBV6-3; size: few; J: TRBJ2-7; D: -
DNA: TGTGCCAGCAGCCAAGGGCGAGGAAAAGGGGTCGAGCAGTACTTC; CDR3: CASSQGRGKGVEQYF; V: TRBV3-1/TRBV3-2; size: -; J: TRBJ2-7; D: -
DNA: TGTGCCTGGAGTGGACGAGGGGGCGAGCTTAGCTCCTATAATTCACCCCTCCACTTT; CDR3: CAWSGRGGELSSYNSPLHF; V: TRBV30; size: -; J: TRBJ1-6; D: TRBD1
DNA: TGTGCCAGCAGCTTATCCGGCGGCACCTACGAGCAGTACTTC; CDR3: CASSLSGGTYEQYF; V: TRBV7-9; size: -; J: TRBJ2-7; D: -
DNA: TGTGCCTGGAGTCTAGCGGGAGTCGAGACCCAGTACTTC; CDR3: CAWSLAGVETQYF; V: TRBV30; size: -; J: TRBJ2-5; D: TRBD2
DNA: TGCGCCAGCAGCTTTCTGACAGGGGGGACAGATACGCAGTATTTT; CDR3: CASSFLTGGTDTQYF; V: TRBV5-1; size: -; J: TRBJ2-3; D: TRBD1
DNA: TGCGCCAGCAGCCAAGCCTGGGGTGGACTAGCGGGAGATACGCAGTATTTT; CDR3: CASSQAWGGLAGDTQYF; V: TRBV4-3; size: -; J: TRBJ2-3; D: TRBD2
DNA: TGTGCCAGCAGTACAGACAGCCCCCCAAGGACCCAGTACTTC; CDR3: CASSTDSPPRTQYF; V: TRBV6-5; size: -; J: TRBJ2-5; D: -
DNA: TGTGCCAGTATATCCCCCTTGGGCAGGGGGAGAAGGACTGAAGCTTTCTTT; CDR3: CASISPLGRGRRTEAFF; V: TRBV19; size: -; J: TRBJ1-1; D: TRBD1
DNA: TGTGCCAGTCGCCTAGCGGGAACCGGGGAGCTGTTTTTT; CDR3: CASRLAGTGELFF; V: TRBV19; size: -; J: TRBJ2-2; D: TRBD2
DNA: TGTGCCAGCTCGTACAGGGAAGGCGATACGCAGTATTTT; CDR3: CASSYREGDTQYF; V: TRBV18; size: -; J: TRBJ2-3; D: -
DNA: TGTGCCAGCAGCGTAGCAGTCACAGATACGCAGTATTTT; CDR3: CASSVAVTDTQYF; V: TRBV9; size: -; J: TRBJ2-3; D: -
DNA: TGTGCCATCAGTGAGTTTGGTAGCTCCTACAATGAGCAGTTCTTC; CDR3: CAISEFGSSYNEQFF; V: TRBV10-3; size: -; J: TRBJ2-1; D: -
DNA: TGTGCCAGCAGTCCCCGACAGGCCCTACGTGGCTACACCTTC; CDR3: CASSPRQALRGYTF; V: TRBV6-2/TRBV6-3; size: once; J: TRBJ1-2; D: -
DNA: TGTGCCAGAAGCGGCCCGTCTGGCGGGCGGCCCAATGAGCAGTTCTTC; CDR3: CARSGPSGGRPNEQFF; V: TRBV5-3; size: few; J: TRBJ2-1; D: -
DNA: TGCGCCAGCAGGCCCACACAGGGTGACTATGGCTACACCTTC; CDR3: CASRPTQGDYGYTF; V: TRBV5-1; size: -; J: TRBJ1-2; D: -
DNA: TGTGCCAGCAATGGCGGGGGGGGGCACGAGCAGTACTTC; CDR3: CASNGGGGHEQYF; V: TRBV12-3/TRBV12-4; size: -; J: TRBJ2-7; D: TRBD2
DNA: TGTGCCAGCAGCCAGGACAGGGGGTTAACTGAAGCTTTCTTT; CDR3: CASSQDRGLTEAFF; V: TRBV7-2; size: -; J: TRBJ1-1; D: TRBD1
DNA: TGTGCCAGCACCGAAGGACAGGGGAGCTCTGGAAACACCATATATTTT; CDR3: CASTEGQGSSGNTIYF; V: TRBV7-9; size: few; J: TRBJ1-3; D: TRBD1
DNA: TGTGCCAGCAGTATGAGGCGAGACACTGAAGCTTTCTTT; CDR3: CASSMRRDTEAFF; V: TRBV6-5; size: -; J: TRBJ1-1; D: -
DNA: TGTGCCAGCAGTGGGGGGACTAGCGGGCCCGATGAGCAGTTCTTC; CDR3: CASSGGTSGPDEQFF; V: TRBV2; size: -; J: TRBJ2-1; D: TRBD2
DNA: TGTGCCAGCAGCCCAAGTAGCGGGAGGGCCTACAATGAGCAGTTCTTC; CDR3: CASSPSSGRAYNEQFF; V: TRBV7-3; size: -; J: TRBJ2-1; D: TRBD2
DNA: TGTGCCAGCAGTTTCCTCAGGGAGGGGTACACTGAAGCTTTCTTT; CDR3: CASSFLREGYTEAFF; V: TRBV27; size: -; J: TRBJ1-1; D: -
DNA: TGTGCCTGGAGTCCCCGGACAGACGGGGGCTACACCTTC; CDR3: CAWSPRTDGGYTF; V: TRBV30; size: -; J: TRBJ1-2; D: -
DNA: TGTGCCAGCAGCGGGGAGGGAAGCACAGATACGCAGTATTTT; CDR3: CASSGEGSTDTQYF; V: TRBV7-9; size: -; J: TRBJ2-3; D: TRBD2
DNA: TGTGCCAGCAGTTACCCCGCCGGGGGTAGCAATCAGCCCCAGCATTTT; CDR3: CASSYPAGGSNQPQHF; V: TRBV6-5; size: once; J: TRBJ1-5; D: -
DNA: TGTGCCAGCAGCCAACCGACAGGCGACTATGGCTACACCTTC; CDR3: CASSQPTGDYGYTF; V: TRBV7-2; size: -; J: TRBJ1-2; D: -
DNA: TGTGCCAGCAGTTATTATGGGACTAGCGGGCTTCAAGAGACCCAGTACTTC; CDR3: CASSYYGTSGLQETQYF; V: TRBV6-9; size: -; J: TRBJ2-5; D: TRBD2
DNA: TGTGCCAGCAGCTTGTCGTACCCGAGGCAATATGGCTACACCTTC; CDR3: CASSLSYPRQYGYTF; V: TRBV5-8; size: once; J: TRBJ1-2; D: -
DNA: TGTGCCAGCAGGGGGCGGGGGCTCGACACCGGGGAGCTGTTTTTT; CDR3: CASRGRGLDTGELFF; V: TRBV6-5; size: -; J: TRBJ2-2; D: -
DNA: TGCAGTGCTAGTAGGAGTCCCGTCTACAATGAGCAGTTCTTC; CDR3: CSASRSPVYNEQFF; V: TRBV20-1; size: -; J: TRBJ2-1; D: -
DNA: TGTGCCAGCAGCCCTATAGCCCCAGGGTTGGAGACCCAGTACTTC; CDR3: CASSPIAPGLETQYF; V: TRBV7-9; size: -; J: TRBJ2-5; D: -
DNA: TGTGCCAGCAGCGTAACTAGCGATCTCTCCTACAATGAGCAGTTCTTC; CDR3: CASSVTSDLSYNEQFF; V: TRBV9; size: few; J: TRBJ2-1; D: TRBD2
DNA: TGCGCCAGCTCGGAGGGGGCGACGAACACTGAAGCTTTCTTT; CDR3: CASSEGATNTEAFF; V: TRBV10-2; size: -; J: TRBJ1-1; D: TRBD1
DNA: TGTGCCAGCAGCCACCGAGACAGGGATGGCTACACCTTC; CDR3: CASSHRDRDGYTF; V: TRBV3-1/TRBV3-2; size: -; J: TRBJ1-2; D: TRBD1
DNA: TGTGCCTGGACCCTCGGGACTGCTGGAAACACCATATATTTT; CDR3: CAWTLGTAGNTIYF; V: TRBV30; size: -; J: TRBJ1-3; D: -
DNA: TGCGCCACCTCCGGGGCTAGCGGGAGGGGTTACAATGAGCAGTTCTTC; CDR3: CATSGASGRGYNEQFF; V: TRBV10-1; size: few; J: TRBJ2-1; D: TRBD2
DNA: TGTGCTAGTGGTTTAGGTCCCCTCACGGGAGCTTTCTTT; CDR3: CASGLGPLTGAFF; V: TRBV12-5; size: once; J: TRBJ1-1; D: -
DNA: TGTGCCAGAAGCTTGGAGCCCGCGACAGGGACTTACAATCAGCCCCAGCATTTT; CDR3: CARSLEPATGTYNQPQHF; V: TRBV5-3; size: -; J: TRBJ1-5; D: TRBD1
DNA: TGTGCCAGCAGCCCTCGACAAGGGAACACTGAAGCTTTCTTT; CDR3: CASSPRQGNTEAFF; V: TRBV7-2; size: -; J: TRBJ1-1; D: -
DNA: TGTGCCAGTCGACTAGCGGTCCAAGAGACCCAGTACTTC; CDR3: CASRLAVQETQYF; V: TRBV6-5; size: -; J: TRBJ2-5; D: TRBD2
DNA: TGCGCCAGCAGCTTCCCAGGGGCCTACAATGAGCAGTTCTTC; CDR3: CASSFPGAYNEQFF; V: TRBV5-1; size: once; J: TRBJ2-1; D: -
DNA: TGTGCCAGCAGCCCGAGCCGCCGGGATTGGGAGCAGTACTTC; CDR3: CASSPSRRDWEQYF; V: TRBV11-2; size: -; J: TRBJ2-7; D: -
DNA: TGTGCCAGCAGTGGACCACAGGGCCCCAGGGGTGGCTACACCTTC; CDR3: CASSGPQGPRGGYTF; V: TRBV9; size: once; J: TRBJ1-2; D: -